Listed below are T cell receptor beta chains from one sample, sequenced in a study of technical replicates of blood from a handful of donors. Some clones are missing from TCRdb's copy, which holds only in-frame ones; the method was immunoSEQ multiplex PCR. The sample shows approximately 66,000 clones, 85% to 90% of them seen only once. The sample comprised PBMCs. The origin of the receptors is a human donor in good health. Some clones in this sample may be carry-over from other donors' samples. The CDR3 runs from the conserved cysteine through the conserved F or W. A D gene is named only where the DNA matches it firmly. Expanded clones are given a class, and other clones once, few, many or no size at all.

D,size,J,V,DNA,CDR3
.,.,TRBJ2-5,TRBV11-2,TGTGCCAGCAGCTTAGTACTAGCAATACGGGAGACCCAGTACTTC,CASSLVLAIRETQYF
.,.,TRBJ2-3,TRBV5-4,TGTGCCAGCAGCCTCAGGGGTGATACGCAGTATTTT,CASSLRGDTQYF
TRBD1,.,TRBJ1-2,TRBV2,TGTGCCAGCAGTCTAGAGACAGGGTTCGTGTGGGGCTACACCTTC,CASSLETGFVWGYTF
.,.,TRBJ1-2,TRBV19,TGTGCCAGTAGTATTGGTCAGGGCTATGGCTACACCTTC,CASSIGQGYGYTF
.,.,TRBJ1-2,TRBV6-1,TGTGCCAGCAATGGACACCTCTATGGCTACACCTTC,CASNGHLYGYTF
TRBD1,.,TRBJ1-3,TRBV4-1,TGCGCCAGCAGCCGCAGGGACAGCAGCTCTGGAAACACCATATATTTT,CASSRRDSSSGNTIYF
TRBD2,.,TRBJ2-5,TRBV5-1,TGCGCCAGCAGCTTCTCAGTTAGCGGGGGGGCTGTTGAGACCCAGTACTTC,CASSFSVSGGAVETQYF
TRBD2,.,TRBJ2-1,TRBV11-2,TGTGCCAGCAGCTTAGGCGGGAGGGCCAATAATGAGCAGTTCTTC,CASSLGGRANNEQFF
.,.,TRBJ1-4,TRBV4-3,TGCGCCAGCAGCCAAGCTCCTTGGGAGGGTAATGAAAAACTGTTTTTT,CASSQAPWEGNEKLFF
TRBD1,.,TRBJ2-1,TRBV20-1,TGCAGCACTACAGGGGGCGGGGAGCAGTTCTTC,CSTTGGGEQFF
TRBD1,.,TRBJ1-5,TRBV4-3,TGCGCCAGCAGCCAAGGACAGGGTGGGCAGCCCCAGCATTTT,CASSQGQGGQPQHF
.,.,TRBJ2-7,TRBV7-2,TGTGCCAGCAGCTTAGTTAACGAGCAGTACTTC,CASSLVNEQYF
.,many,TRBJ2-3,TRBV4-3,TGCGCCAGCAGCCAAGAGGGACGGGAGACAGATACGCAGTATTTT,CASSQEGRETDTQYF
TRBD2,.,TRBJ2-7,TRBV5-4,TGTGCCAGCAGTTTTGGGGGGGGAACGTCCTACGAGCAGTACTTC,CASSFGGGTSYEQYF
.,.,TRBJ1-5,TRBV5-1,TGCGCCAGCAGCTTGGAGGGGGAACCCAATCAGCCCCAGCATTTT,CASSLEGEPNQPQHF
TRBD2,.,TRBJ2-1,TRBV27,TGTGCCAGCAGCCCGGGACTAGCCTACAATGAGCAGTTCTTC,CASSPGLAYNEQFF
.,.,TRBJ2-4,TRBV6-6,TGTGCCAGCATCCAGCGGCCAGGGGACATTCAGTACTTC,CASIQRPGDIQYF
TRBD1,.,TRBJ1-5,TRBV18,TGTGCCAGCTCACCCCGACAGGGTGGTCAGCCCCAGCATTTT,CASSPRQGGQPQHF
TRBD1,.,TRBJ2-7,TRBV30,TGTGCCTGGCACTCCGGGACAGGGTTCTACGAGCAGTACTTC,CAWHSGTGFYEQYF
TRBD1,.,TRBJ1-2,TRBV6-5,TGTGCCAGCAGTTACGTACAGGGGAACTATGGCTACACCTTC,CASSYVQGNYGYTF
.,.,TRBJ2-2,TRBV6-4,TGTGCCGGGTCTAGGAACACCGGGGAGCTGTTTTTT,CAGSRNTGELFF
.,.,TRBJ2-6,TRBV5-1,TGCGCCAGCAGCTTGGTCGGGGGCTCTGGGGCCAACGTCCTGACTTTC,CASSLVGGSGANVLTF
TRBD1,.,TRBJ1-1,TRBV19,TGTGCCAGTAGTACAACGACAGGGGGCATCACTGAAGCTTTCTTT,CASSTTTGGITEAFF
.,few,TRBJ1-1,TRBV5-6,TGTGCCAGCAGCGGAGGGATGAACACTGAAGCTTTCTTT,CASSGGMNTEAFF
.,.,TRBJ2-2,TRBV5-6,TGTGCCAGCCACCGGCGGGTTAACACCGGGGAGCTGTTTTTT,CASHRRVNTGELFF
.,.,TRBJ1-1,TRBV10-3,TGTGCCACCAGCCTGGACGGAGGAGGGGAAGCTTTCTTT,CATSLDGGGEAFF
.,.,TRBJ2-2,TRBV6-1,TGTGCCAGCAGTGAAAGGCCAGGGGACCACACCGGGGAGCTGTTTTTT,CASSERPGDHTGELFF
.,few,TRBJ2-1,TRBV11-2,TGTGCCAGCAGCCCTCTCGTAGGGGGAGTGGGTCGTAATGAGCAGTTCTTC,CASSPLVGGVGRNEQFF
.,.,TRBJ1-2,TRBV7-2,TGTGCCAGCAGCGGACGGCGGGCCTATGGCTACACCTTC,CASSGRRAYGYTF
TRBD1,.,TRBJ2-7,TRBV5-1,TGCGCCAGCAGCATGGGACAGGGGGTCCACGAGCAGTACTTC,CASSMGQGVHEQYF
TRBD1,.,TRBJ1-6,TRBV30,TGTGCCTGGAGAGGGGACAGGGAAAGTTCACCCCTCCACTTT,CAWRGDRESSPLHF
.,.,TRBJ2-3,TRBV21-1,TGTGCCAGCAGCAAAAGTGGGACAGGGGACTCCACAGATACGCAGTATTTT,CASSKSGTGDSTDTQYF
TRBD1,.,TRBJ2-7,TRBV4-3,TGCGCCAGCAGCCAAGACCGGGACAGCTCCTACGAGCAGTACTTC,CASSQDRDSSYEQYF
TRBD1,.,TRBJ2-7,TRBV7-9,TGTGCCAGCAGCTACGGACAGGGTGGAACCTACGAGCAGTACTTC,CASSYGQGGTYEQYF
.,.,TRBJ2-7,TRBV7-9,TGTGCCAGCAGCTTAGCGCATGGCAGAACCTACGAGCAGTACTTC,CASSLAHGRTYEQYF
TRBD1,.,TRBJ2-4,TRBV5-4,TGTGCCAGCAGCCAGCAGACAGGGGCCAAAAACATTCAGTACTTC,CASSQQTGAKNIQYF
.,.,TRBJ1-6,TRBV6-5,TGTGCCAGCAGTTACTCGACACAGGGAACTTCACCCCTCCACTTT,CASSYSTQGTSPLHF
TRBD1,.,TRBJ2-2,TRBV5-1,TGCGCCAGCAGTAGGACAGGGGGGAACACCGGGGAGCTGTTTTTT,CASSRTGGNTGELFF
.,.,TRBJ1-5,TRBV7-9,TGTGCCAGCAGCCAGGGAGGGGGGGCTGGTCAGCCCCAGCATTTT,CASSQGGGAGQPQHF
.,.,TRBJ2-7,TRBV5-5,TGTGCCAGCAGTAATGACAGAAACTACGAGCAGTACTTC,CASSNDRNYEQYF
.,.,TRBJ1-4,TRBV7-2,TGTGCCAGCAGTATAGGAGTTGCAACTAATGAAAAACTGTTTTTT,CASSIGVATNEKLFF
.,once,TRBJ1-3,TRBV20-1,TGCAGTGCTTACTCTGGAAACACCATATATTTT,CSAYSGNTIYF
.,once,TRBJ2-7,TRBV19,TGTGCCAGTAGTACGGACAGTCCCTACGAGCAGTACTTC,CASSTDSPYEQYF
.,.,TRBJ1-5,TRBV2,TGTGCCAGCATGCGGGGGGCTAGTCAGCCCCAGCATTTT,CASMRGASQPQHF
TRBD1,.,TRBJ1-1,TRBV5-1,TGCGCCAGCAGCTTAAGTCCCGGGACAGGGGGCCAAGGCACTGAAGCTTTCTTT,CASSLSPGTGGQGTEAFF
.,.,TRBJ1-4,TRBV28,TGTGCCAGCAGTTTAACCGGGTCGCCCCTGTTTTTT,CASSLTGSPLFF
TRBD1,.,TRBJ2-4,TRBV7-2,TGTGCCAGCAGCCTTGACAGGGGCGGGTTCGACATTCAGTACTTC,CASSLDRGGFDIQYF
.,.,TRBJ2-7,TRBV23-1,TGCGCCAGCACCGTAAGATCAGGGGACCCCTACGAGCAGTACTTC,CASTVRSGDPYEQYF
TRBD2,.,TRBJ2-5,TRBV10-3,TGTGCCATCAGTGAGGATAGCGGGGGCTCCGGCCGTGAGACCCAGTACTTC,CAISEDSGGSGRETQYF
TRBD2,.,TRBJ2-1,TRBV10-1,TGCGCCAGCACTCGGCTAGCGGGCGCTAGCTCCTACAATGAGCAGTTCTTC,CASTRLAGASSYNEQFF
TRBD1,.,TRBJ1-1,TRBV27,TGTGCCAGCAGGCATAAACAGGGGTGGGGATTGAACACTGAAGCTTTCTTT,CASRHKQGWGLNTEAFF
.,.,TRBJ1-1,TRBV27,TGTGCCAGCAGGAGGGGAGGCACTGAAGCTTTCTTT,CASRRGGTEAFF